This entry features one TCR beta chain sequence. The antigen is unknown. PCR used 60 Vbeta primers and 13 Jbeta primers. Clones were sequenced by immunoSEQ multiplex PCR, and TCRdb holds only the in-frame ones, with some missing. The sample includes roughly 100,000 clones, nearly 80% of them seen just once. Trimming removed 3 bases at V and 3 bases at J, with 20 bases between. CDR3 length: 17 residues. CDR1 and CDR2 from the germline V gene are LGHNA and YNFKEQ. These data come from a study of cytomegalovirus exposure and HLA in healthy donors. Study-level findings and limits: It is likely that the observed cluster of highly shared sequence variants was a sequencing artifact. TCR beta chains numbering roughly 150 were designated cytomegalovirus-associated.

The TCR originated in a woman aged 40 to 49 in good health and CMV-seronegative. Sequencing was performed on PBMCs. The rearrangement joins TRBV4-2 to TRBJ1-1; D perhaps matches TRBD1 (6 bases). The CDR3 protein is CASSQLPRDTPYTEAFF. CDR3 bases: TGTGCCAGCAGCCAGCTCCCCCGGGACACACCGTACACTGAAGCTTTCTTT.